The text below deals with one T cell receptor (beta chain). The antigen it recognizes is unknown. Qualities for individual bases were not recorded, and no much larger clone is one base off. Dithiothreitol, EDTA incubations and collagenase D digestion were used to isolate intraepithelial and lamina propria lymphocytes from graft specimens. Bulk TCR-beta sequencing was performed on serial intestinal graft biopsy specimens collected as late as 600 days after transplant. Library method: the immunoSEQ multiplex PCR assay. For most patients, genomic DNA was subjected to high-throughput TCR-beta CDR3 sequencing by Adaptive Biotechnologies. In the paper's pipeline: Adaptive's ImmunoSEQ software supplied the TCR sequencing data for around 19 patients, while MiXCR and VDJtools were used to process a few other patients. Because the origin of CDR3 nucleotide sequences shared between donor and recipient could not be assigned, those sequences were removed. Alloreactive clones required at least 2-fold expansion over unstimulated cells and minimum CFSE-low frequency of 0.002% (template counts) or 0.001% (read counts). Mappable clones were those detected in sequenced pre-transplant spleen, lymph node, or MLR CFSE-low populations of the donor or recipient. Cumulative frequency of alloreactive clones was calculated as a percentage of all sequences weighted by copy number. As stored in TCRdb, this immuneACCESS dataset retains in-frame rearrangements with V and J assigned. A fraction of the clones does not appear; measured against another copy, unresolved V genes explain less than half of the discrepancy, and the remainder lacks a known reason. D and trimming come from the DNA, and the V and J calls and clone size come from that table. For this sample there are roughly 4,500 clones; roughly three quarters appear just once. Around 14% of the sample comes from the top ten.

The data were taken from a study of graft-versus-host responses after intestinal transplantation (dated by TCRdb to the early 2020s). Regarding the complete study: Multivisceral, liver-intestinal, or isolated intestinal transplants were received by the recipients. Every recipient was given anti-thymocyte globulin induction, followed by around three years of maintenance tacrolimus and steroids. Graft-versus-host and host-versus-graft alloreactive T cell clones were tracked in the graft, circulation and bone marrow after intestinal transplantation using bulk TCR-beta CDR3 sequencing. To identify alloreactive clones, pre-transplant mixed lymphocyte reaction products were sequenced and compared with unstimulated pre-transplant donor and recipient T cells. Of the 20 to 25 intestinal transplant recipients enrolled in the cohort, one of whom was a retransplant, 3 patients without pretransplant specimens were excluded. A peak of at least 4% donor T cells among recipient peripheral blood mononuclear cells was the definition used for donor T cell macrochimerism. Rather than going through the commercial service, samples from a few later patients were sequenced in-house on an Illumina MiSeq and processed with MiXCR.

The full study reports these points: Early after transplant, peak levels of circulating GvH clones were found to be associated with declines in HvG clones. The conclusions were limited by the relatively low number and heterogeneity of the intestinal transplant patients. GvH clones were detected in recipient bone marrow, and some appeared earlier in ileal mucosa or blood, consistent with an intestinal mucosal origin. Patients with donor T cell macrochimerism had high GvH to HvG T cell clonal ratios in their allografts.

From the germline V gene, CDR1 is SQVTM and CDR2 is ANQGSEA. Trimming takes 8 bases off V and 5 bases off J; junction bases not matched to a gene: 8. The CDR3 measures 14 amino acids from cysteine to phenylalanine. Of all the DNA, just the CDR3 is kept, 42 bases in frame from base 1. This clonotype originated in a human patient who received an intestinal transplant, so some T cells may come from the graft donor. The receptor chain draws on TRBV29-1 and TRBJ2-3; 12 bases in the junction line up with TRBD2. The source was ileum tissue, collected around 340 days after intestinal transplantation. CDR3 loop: CSLRLAGAGDTQYF. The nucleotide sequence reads TGCAGCCTTCGACTAGCGGGGGCCGGAGATACGCAGTATTTT.